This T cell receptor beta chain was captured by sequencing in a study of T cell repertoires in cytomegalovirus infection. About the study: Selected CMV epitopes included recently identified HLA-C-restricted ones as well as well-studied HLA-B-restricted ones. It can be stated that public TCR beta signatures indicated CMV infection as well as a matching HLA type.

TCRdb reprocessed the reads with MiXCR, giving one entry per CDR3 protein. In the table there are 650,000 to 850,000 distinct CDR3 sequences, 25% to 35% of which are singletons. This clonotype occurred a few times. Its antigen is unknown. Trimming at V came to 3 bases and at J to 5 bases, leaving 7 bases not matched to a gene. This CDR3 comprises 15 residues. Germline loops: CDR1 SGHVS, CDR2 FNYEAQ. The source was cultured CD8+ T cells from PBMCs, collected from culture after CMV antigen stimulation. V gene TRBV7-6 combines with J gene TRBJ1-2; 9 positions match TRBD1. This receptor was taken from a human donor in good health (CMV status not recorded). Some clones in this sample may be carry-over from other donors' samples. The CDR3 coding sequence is TGTGCCAGCAGCTTTTCCGGGACAGGGACTTATGGCTACACCTTC. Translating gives CASSFSGTGTYGYTF.